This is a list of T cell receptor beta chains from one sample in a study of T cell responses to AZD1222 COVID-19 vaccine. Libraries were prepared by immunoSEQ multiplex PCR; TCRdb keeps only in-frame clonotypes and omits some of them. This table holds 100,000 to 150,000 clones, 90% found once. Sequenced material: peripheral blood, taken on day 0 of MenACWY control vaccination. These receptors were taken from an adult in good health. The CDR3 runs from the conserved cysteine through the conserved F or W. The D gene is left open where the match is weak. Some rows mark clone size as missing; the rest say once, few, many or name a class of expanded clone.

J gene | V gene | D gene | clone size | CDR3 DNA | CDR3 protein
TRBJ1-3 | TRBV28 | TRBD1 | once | TGTGCCAGCAGGTCGAGGGGGACAGTCGGAAACACCATATATTTT | CASRSRGTVGNTIYF
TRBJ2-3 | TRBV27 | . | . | TGTGCCAGCAGTTCGACTAGGGCAGATACGCAGTATTTT | CASSSTRADTQYF
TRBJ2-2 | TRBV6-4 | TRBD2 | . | TGTGCCAGCAGAGCTAGCGGAGGTTCGACGGAGCTGTTTTTT | CASRASGGSTELFF
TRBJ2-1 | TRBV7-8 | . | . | TGTGCCAGCAGCTACAGGGCTGCAGCGGCGAACAATGAGCAGTTCTTC | CASSYRAAAANNEQFF
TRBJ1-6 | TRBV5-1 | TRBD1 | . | TGCGCCAGCAGCGAAGGGACAGGAGCGTATAATTCACCCCTCCACTTT | CASSEGTGAYNSPLHF
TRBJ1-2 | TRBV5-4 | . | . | TGTGCCAGCAGCTTGAACTATGGCTACACCTTC | CASSLNYGYTF
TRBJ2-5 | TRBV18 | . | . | TGTGCCAGCTCACCACAACTTGGAGCGAAAGAGACCCAGTACTTC | CASSPQLGAKETQYF
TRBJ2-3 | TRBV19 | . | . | TGTGCCAGTAGTCGGACAGCCACAGATACGCAGTATTTT | CASSRTATDTQYF
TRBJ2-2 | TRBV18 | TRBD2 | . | TGTGCCAGCTCACCCCGACTAGCGGGAGACACCGGGGAGCTGTTTTTT | CASSPRLAGDTGELFF
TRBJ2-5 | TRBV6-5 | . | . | TGTGCCAGCAGTTACGGCGGGGCAGACCAAGAGACCCAGTACTTC | CASSYGGADQETQYF
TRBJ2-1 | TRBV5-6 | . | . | TGTGCCAGCAGCTTGGAGCAGGGCCGGATCTACAATGAGCAGTTCTTC | CASSLEQGRIYNEQFF
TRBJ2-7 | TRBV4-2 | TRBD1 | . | TGTGCCAGCAGCCAAGTCGCAACAGGGGGATCCTACGAGCAGTACTTC | CASSQVATGGSYEQYF
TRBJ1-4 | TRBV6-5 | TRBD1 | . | TGTGCCAGCAGCCGAAACAGGGGGCACAATGAAAAACTGTTTTTT | CASSRNRGHNEKLFF
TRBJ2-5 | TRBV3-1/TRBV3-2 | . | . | TGTGCCAGCAGCCAAGAGAGGACGGGGGAGGAGACCCAGTACTTC | CASSQERTGEETQYF
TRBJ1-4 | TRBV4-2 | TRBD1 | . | TGTGCCAGCAGCCAAGTAGACAGGGATAATGAAAAACTGTTTTTT | CASSQVDRDNEKLFF
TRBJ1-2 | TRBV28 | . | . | TGTGCCAGCAGTTCCAACGCGGGGTGGGTGGGCATCTATGGCTACACCTTC | CASSSNAGWVGIYGYTF
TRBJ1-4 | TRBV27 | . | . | TGTGCCAGCAGTCCTCCCGGAAGAAATGAAAAACTGTTTTTT | CASSPPGRNEKLFF
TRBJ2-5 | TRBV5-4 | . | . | TGTGCCAGCAGCTTGGGGGGGCGACAAGAGACCCAGTACTTC | CASSLGGRQETQYF
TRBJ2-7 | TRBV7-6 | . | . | TGTGCCAGCAGCGAACAGGGAGGGGAGCAGTACTTC | CASSEQGGEQYF
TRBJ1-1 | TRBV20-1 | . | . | TGCAGTGCTAGTTTGGGAGAAACTGAAGCTTTCTTT | CSASLGETEAFF
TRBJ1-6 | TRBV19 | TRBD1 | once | TGTGCCAGTACCACATACCCCAGGGGGCAGAATTCACCCCTCCACTTT | CASTTYPRGQNSPLHF
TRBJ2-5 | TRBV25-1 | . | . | TGTGCCAGCAGTGCCGTCAGGGGAAATGAAGTGACCCAGTACTTC | CASSAVRGNEVTQYF
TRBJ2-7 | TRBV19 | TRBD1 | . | TGTGCCAGTAGTATGACAGGGGGCAATAACGAGCAGTACTTC | CASSMTGGNNEQYF
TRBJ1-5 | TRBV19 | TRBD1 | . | TGTGCCAGTAAAACTTCTGGGACAGGGGTTCAGCCCCAGCATTTT | CASKTSGTGVQPQHF
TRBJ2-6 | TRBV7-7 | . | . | TGTGCCAGCAGCTTAGTTGTTGGACCTGGGGCCAACGTCCTGACTTTC | CASSLVVGPGANVLTF
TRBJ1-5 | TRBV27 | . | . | TGTGCCAGCAGTTCCGGGGATCAGCCCCAGCATTTT | CASSSGDQPQHF
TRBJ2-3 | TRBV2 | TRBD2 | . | TGTGCCAGCAGTCTTGGACTAGCTTGGGATACGCAGTATTTT | CASSLGLAWDTQYF
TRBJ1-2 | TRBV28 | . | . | TGTGCCAGCAGTTCCCCGGACCCGAAGGCCTATGGCTACACCTTC | CASSSPDPKAYGYTF
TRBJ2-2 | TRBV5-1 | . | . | TGCGCCAGCAGCTTGGGGGAACCCCTCGCGAACACCGGGGAGCTGTTTTTT | CASSLGEPLANTGELFF
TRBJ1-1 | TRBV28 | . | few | TGTGCCAGCAGTTTGATAGGGGTAAGGACTGAAGCTTTCTTT | CASSLIGVRTEAFF
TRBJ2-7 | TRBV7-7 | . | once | TGTGCCAGCAGCTTAGGCCTGTTCTACGAGCAGTACTTC | CASSLGLFYEQYF
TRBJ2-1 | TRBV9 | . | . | TGTGCCAGCAGCGTATCTGGTAGGGATGAGCAGTTCTTC | CASSVSGRDEQFF
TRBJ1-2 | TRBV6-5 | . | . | TGTGCCAGCAGTTCGAGACCAGTGGAAGGGGGCTACACCTTC | CASSSRPVEGGYTF
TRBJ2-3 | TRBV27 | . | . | TGTGCCAGCAGTCACCAACAGGGTTCCAGCACAGATACGCAGTATTTT | CASSHQQGSSTDTQYF
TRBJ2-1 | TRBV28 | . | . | TGTGCCAGCATGGGCCAGCCCTACAATGAGCAGTTCTTC | CASMGQPYNEQFF
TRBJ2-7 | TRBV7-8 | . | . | TGTGCCAGCAGCCCCGGGACTCCCTACGAGCAGTACTTC | CASSPGTPYEQYF
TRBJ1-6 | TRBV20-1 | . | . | TGCAGTGCTAGTAGTTTGACGAGCTCCTATAATTCACCCCTCCACTTT | CSASSLTSSYNSPLHF